The next 27 T cell receptor beta chains were all read from a single sample in a study of blood T cell repertoires in COVID-19. Here immunoSEQ multiplex PCR was the method, and the copy in TCRdb shows in-frame clones only, minus some. The profile covers approximately 310,000 clones, with roughly 90% appearing a single time and around 4.8% taken by the ten largest. The material sequenced was PBMCs or T cells enriched from blood (not recorded which). The receptors stem from a man aged 60 to 69 who had recovered from COVID-19.

This clone occurred once. This chain uses TRBV3-1 (or the pseudogene TRBV3-2) with TRBJ1-5; maybe TRBD1 (6 bases). With 1 base removed from V and 0 bases from J, the gap between germline ends came to 10 bases. The germline V gene encodes CDR1 LGHDT and CDR2 YNNKEL (reference sequence). This CDR3 contains 16 residues. This CDR3 is CASSQGGQNSNQPQHF. The CDR3 bases are TGTGCCAGCAGCCAAGGAGGACAGAATAGCAATCAGCCCCAGCATTTT.

This rearrangement joins TRBV4-1 to TRBJ1-5; D is perhaps TRBD1 (6 bases). This CDR3 region has 17 residues. CDR1 is MGHRA, CDR2 YSYEKL, per germline. Trimming took off 0 bases at V and 0 bases at J, with 12 bases between the two ends. DNA for the CDR3: TGCGCCAGCAGCCAAGATTCGACAGGCCGTAGCAATCAGCCCCAGCATTTT. This sequence encodes CASSQDSTGRSNQPQHF.

V is TRBV6-5 and J is TRBJ2-7, with a tentative D call TRBD2 (5 bases). From germline, CDR1 is MNHEY and CDR2 SVGAGI. The CDR3 consists of 16 residues. The germline V and J ends were trimmed by 0 bases and 1 base, with 13 bases remaining between them. The CDR3 sequence: CASSYSGVITSYEQYF. The CDR3 bases are TGTGCCAGCAGTTACTCCGGGGTTATAACTTCCTACGAGCAGTACTTC.

The chain employs TRBV15 and TRBJ1-4; D unresolved. The V and J ends lost 2 bases and 0 bases respectively, with 10 bases between them. The CDR3 totals 16 residues. Germline V gene lookup returns CDR1 LNHNV and CDR2 YYDKDF (reference sequence). The chain's CDR3 is CATSRSLVATNEKLFF. For the CDR3, the DNA is TGTGCCACCAGCAGATCCCTCGTTGCAACTAATGAAAAACTGTTTTTT.

The chain uses TRBV29-1 and TRBJ2-7, with 7 positions matching TRBD1. V gave up 4 bases and J gave up 5 bases; unmatched junction bases: 8. Germline V gene lookup returns CDR1 SQVTM and CDR2 ANQGSEA. This CDR3 has 13 amino acids. The CDR3, as DNA: TGCAGCGTTGTGGCAGGGGGAAAAGACGAGCAGTACTTC. Amino acid sequence: CSVVAGGKDEQYF.

The chain links TRBV28 to TRBJ1-2; D might be TRBD1 (6 bases). Deletions cut 6 bases from V and 6 bases from J, with 20 bases between. The CDR3 covers 15 residues. Germline lookup yields CDR1 MDHEN and CDR2 SYDVKM. CDR3 nucleotide sequence: TGTGCCAGCAGCCCATTTTACCGGGACACTAATGGCTACACCTTC. Its translation: CASSPFYRDTNGYTF.

V is TRBV11-2 and J is TRBJ2-1; 10 nucleotides align to TRBD2. The CDR3 is 14 residues long. Germline V gives CDR1 SGHAT, CDR2 FQNNGV. J gave up 11 bases and V 5 bases, and 9 bases lay outside the gene matches. Written as DNA, the CDR3 is TGTGCCAGCAGCCCAGGACTAGCGGAGAATAAGCAGTTCTTC. This encodes CASSPGLAENKQFF.

CDR3 sequence: CASSLWGRTYEQYF. The CDR3 DNA sequence: TGTGCCAGCAGTTTATGGGGCAGAACCTACGAGCAGTACTTC. J is TRBJ2-7 and V is TRBV27; D may be TRBD1 (5 bases). This CDR3 is built from 14 residues. Germline loops: CDR1 MNHEY, CDR2 SMNVEV (reference sequence). The V end lost 1 base, the J end lost 2 bases, and 9 bases lay between the germline ends.

The V gene is TRBV6-5, the J gene TRBJ1-1; 8 bases fit TRBD1. J gave up 5 bases and V 7 bases, and 6 bases lay outside the gene matches. Germline lookup yields CDR1 MNHEY and CDR2 SVGAGI. This CDR3 spans 13 amino acids. Written as DNA, the CDR3 is TGTGCCAGCAAGGACAGGGTAAAAACTGAAGCTTTCTTT. It specifies CASKDRVKTEAFF.

V and J are TRBV18 and TRBJ1-5, with 7 bases matching TRBD1. J lost 6 bases, V lost 6 bases, and 5 bases had no gene match. Germline lookup yields CDR1 KGHSH and CDR2 LQKENI. There are 13 residues in the CDR3. The CDR3 region has the DNA TGTGCCAGCTCGTCCGACAGGGTTCAGCCCCAGCATTTT. It encodes CASSSDRVQPQHF.

J is TRBJ2-1 and V is TRBV9; tentatively, D is TRBD1 (6 bases). Trimming cost V 4 bases and J 3 bases, with 11 bases left between them. CDR3 length equals 14 residues. In germline, CDR1 is SGDLS, CDR2 YYNGEE. CDR3: CASSFWDNYNEQFF. CDR3 nucleotide sequence: TGTGCCAGCAGCTTCTGGGACAACTACAATGAGCAGTTCTTC. Looking up the rest from reference TRBV9 and TRBJ2-1 gives the full variable domain: DSGVTQTPKHLITATGQRVTLRCSPRSGDLSVYWYQQSLDQGLQFLIQYYNGEERAKGNILERFSAQQFPDLHSELNLSSLELGDSALYFCASSFWDNYNEQFFGPGTRLTVL.

The V gene is TRBV3-1 (or the pseudogene TRBV3-2), the J gene TRBJ2-5, with a weak D call TRBD2 (5 bases). The CDR3 length is 18 residues. V was pared by 0 bases and J by 5 bases, with 22 bases between. CDR1 and CDR2 (germline): LGHDT, YNNKEL (reference sequence). This CDR3 reads CASSQDHRVRGSWETQYF. The CDR3, as DNA: TGTGCCAGCAGCCAAGATCATCGGGTACGTGGGAGTTGGGAGACCCAGTACTTC.

This chain joins TRBV7-2 and TRBJ2-1; possibly TRBD2 for D (5 bases). The CDR3 runs 14 residues. Trimming removed 1 base from V and 8 bases from J, with 12 bases in between. In germline, CDR1 is SGHTA, CDR2 FQGNSA. CDR3 coding DNA: TGTGCCAGCAGCTTAGGGGCGAGCGGCGATGAGCAGTTCTTC. Translation: CASSLGASGDEQFF.

The chain uses TRBV5-1 and TRBJ2-3; D is perhaps TRBD2 (5 bases). Trimming took off 4 bases at V and 0 bases at J, with 9 bases between the two ends. Per the germline V gene, CDR1 is SGHRS and CDR2 is YFSETQ. The CDR3 contains 14 residues. The CDR3 coding sequence is TGCGCCAGCAGCCTTGGACTGAGCACAGATACGCAGTATTTT. Amino acid sequence: CASSLGLSTDTQYF.

V usage is TRBV10-3 and J usage is TRBJ1-1; possible D gene TRBD1, 5 bases. CDR3 length equals 13 residues. Germline values: CDR1 ENHRY, CDR2 SYGVKD. Trimming shortened V by 7 bases and J by 0 bases, and 9 bases separated the two germline ends. CDR3 sequence: CAIMTDMNTEAFF. The CDR3 bases are TGTGCCATCATGACAGATATGAACACTGAAGCTTTCTTT.

This clone came up once. V usage is TRBV7-3 and J usage is TRBJ2-3; TRBD1 is a possible D gene (5 bases). CDR1 is SGHTA, CDR2 FQGTGA, per germline. The CDR3 covers 17 residues. V was shortened by 1 base and J by 2 bases, with 16 bases between the two germline ends. The CDR3 sequence: CASSLMGPPAVTDTQYF. CDR3 DNA sequence: TGTGCCAGCAGCTTAATGGGGCCCCCGGCCGTCACAGATACGCAGTATTTT. Full variable domain (remainder filled in from reference TRBV7-3 and TRBJ2-3): GAGVSQTPSNKVTEKGKYVELRCDPISGHTALYWYRQSLGQGPEFLIYFQGTGAADDSGLPNDRFFAVRPEGSVSTLKIQRTERGDSAVYLCASSLMGPPAVTDTQYFGPGTRLTVL.

The chain has TRBV19 and TRBJ2-3; D perhaps matches TRBD2 (6 bases). The germline gives CDR1 LNHDA, CDR2 SQIVND (reference sequence). V was clipped by 5 bases and J by 1 base, with 16 bases between them. There are 16 residues in the CDR3. The CDR3 region has the DNA TGTGCCAGTAGTCCATACGGGACTCCCCGCACAGATACGCAGTATTTT. Its protein product is CASSPYGTPRTDTQYF.

The chain employs TRBV7-2 and TRBJ2-7; tentatively, D is TRBD2 (6 bases). With 8 bases removed from V and 5 bases from J, the gap between germline ends came to 16 bases. This CDR3 spans 13 amino acids. Germline CDR1 and CDR2: SGHTA and FQGNSA. The CDR3 coding sequence is TGTGCCAGCGCCGGGACGGGGGAGGACGAGCAGTACTTC. The encoded protein is CASAGTGEDEQYF. The whole variable domain, filled in from reference TRBV7-2 and TRBJ2-7, reads GAGVSQSPSNKVTEKGKDVELRCDPISGHTALYWYRQSLGQGLEFLIYFQGNSAPDKSGLPSDRFSAERTGGSVSTLTIQRTQQEDSAVYLCASAGTGEDEQYFGPGTRLTVT.

This sequence joins TRBV6-6 and TRBJ1-1; D perhaps matches TRBD1 (5 bases). Trimming cost V 5 bases and J 0 bases, with 10 bases left between them. Germline lookup yields CDR1 MNHNY and CDR2 SVGAGI (reference sequence). The CDR3 sequence is 14 residues long. CDR3 sequence: CASSRGELNTEAFF. CDR3 DNA: TGTGCCAGCAGTCGAGGGGAGTTGAACACTGAAGCTTTCTTT.

This clone appeared a single time. The chain uses TRBV5-6 and TRBJ1-1; D is possibly TRBD1 (5 bases). This CDR3 is built from 13 residues. The V end lost 6 bases, the J end lost 2 bases, and 11 bases lay between the germline ends. Germline CDR1 and CDR2: SGHDT and YYEEEE. DNA of the CDR3: TGTGCCAGCACCCCACAGGCTAACACTGAAGCTTTCTTT. This codes for CASTPQANTEAFF.

The CDR3 is CASSLLSTNEKLFF. DNA of the CDR3: TGCGCCAGCAGCTTGTTATCAACTAATGAAAAACTGTTTTTT. The chain combines TRBV5-1 with TRBJ1-4; D is unresolved. Germline V gives CDR1 SGHRS, CDR2 YFSETQ. The CDR3 consists of 14 residues. V was trimmed by 1 base and J by 0 bases, leaving 4 bases between them. Filled out from reference TRBV5-1 and TRBJ1-4, the complete variable domain reads KAGVTQTPRYLIKTRGQQVTLSCSPISGHRSVSWYQQTPGQGLQFLFEYFSETQRNKGNFPGRFSGRQFSNSRSEMNVSTLELGDSALYLCASSLLSTNEKLFFGSGTQLSVL.

J is TRBJ2-7 and V is TRBV6-1; the D is unclear. The CDR3 extends over 15 amino acids. Germline-derived CDR1 and CDR2 are MNHNS and SASEGT. V dropped 1 base and J dropped 3 bases, with 13 bases sitting between them. The CDR3 coding sequence is TGTGCCAGCAGTGAAGGTTACGGGTCTGGCTACGAGCAGTACTTC. It yields the protein CASSEGYGSGYEQYF.

The chain links TRBV11-3 to TRBJ2-3; 10 bases line up with TRBD2. V was pared by 4 bases and J by 4 bases, with 11 bases of the junction left unmatched. The CDR3 is made up of 17 amino acids. Germline V gene lookup returns CDR1 SGHNT and CDR2 YENEEA. CDR3 nucleotides: TGTGCCAGCAGCTCCACGACCTTAGCGGGGGGCGCAGATACGCAGTATTTT. Translated: CASSSTTLAGGADTQYF.

For this clone: The junction differs from germline at one of its ends, possibly a read error. The V gene is TRBV5-5, the J gene TRBJ1-5; D may be TRBD1 (5 bases). The germline gives CDR1 SGHKS, CDR2 YYEKEE (reference sequence). The CDR3 extends over 13 amino acids. In nucleotides, the CDR3 is TGTGCCAGCAGCTTGTACCCCCAGGGAAGCCTTTATTTT. Translated: CASSLYPQGSLYF.

This clone was counted between two and nine times. The chain combines TRBV4-1 with TRBJ2-5, with 11 bases fitting TRBD2. This CDR3 is 14 amino acids long. V shed 4 bases and J 9 bases; nucleotides not matched to a gene: 7. Germline CDR1 reads MGHRA; CDR2 reads YSYEKL. CDR3 DNA sequence: TGCGCCAGCAGCCTCGGGACTAGCGGTTGGGCCCAGTACTTC. This translates into CASSLGTSGWAQYF.

The V gene is TRBV7-2, the J gene TRBJ1-6, with 7 bases identical to TRBD1. V trimming: 5 bases; J trimming: 7 bases; junction bases outside the gene matches: 8. The germline V gene has CDR1 SGHTA and CDR2 FQGNSA. The CDR3 contains 15 residues. CDR3 sequence reads: CASSLDRAPNSPLHF. The CDR3 bases are TGTGCCAGCAGCCTCGACAGGGCTCCCAATTCACCCCTCCACTTT.

This clone has a single count. The chain combines TRBV6-1 with TRBJ1-4; 7 nucleotides agree with TRBD1. Trimming removed 4 bases from V and 8 bases from J; junction bases left unmatched: 13. Per the germline V gene, CDR1 is MNHNS and CDR2 is SASEGT. The CDR3 length is 16 residues. This CDR3 reads CASSGTLGGGGEKLFF. The CDR3 region has the DNA TGTGCCAGCAGTGGGACGCTAGGGGGCGGTGGGGAAAAACTGTTTTTT.